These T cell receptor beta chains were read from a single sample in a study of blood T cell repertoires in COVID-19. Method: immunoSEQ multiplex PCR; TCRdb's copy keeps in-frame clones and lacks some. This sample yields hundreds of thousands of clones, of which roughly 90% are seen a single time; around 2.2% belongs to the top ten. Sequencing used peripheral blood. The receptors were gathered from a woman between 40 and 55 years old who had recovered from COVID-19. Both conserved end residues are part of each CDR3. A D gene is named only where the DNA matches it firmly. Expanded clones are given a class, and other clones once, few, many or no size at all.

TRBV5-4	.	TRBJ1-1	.	TGTGCCAGCAGCAAGGGTGGTCCAACGGGGACTGAAGCTTTCTTT	CASSKGGPTGTEAFF
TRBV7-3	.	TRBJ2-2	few	TGTGCCAGCAGCTTAAATGCCGGTACGAACACCGGGGAGCTGTTTTTT	CASSLNAGTNTGELFF
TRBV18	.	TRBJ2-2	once	TGTGCCAGCTCACCGAAAACTCCAGCGGACAACACCGGGGAGCTGTTTTTT	CASSPKTPADNTGELFF
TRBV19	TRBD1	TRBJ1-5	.	TGTGCCAGCCGGGACAGCCCCAATCAGCCCCAGCATTTT	CASRDSPNQPQHF
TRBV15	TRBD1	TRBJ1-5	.	TGTGCCACCAGCAGGGTATTTGGACAGGTAGAGACGGAGCCCCAGCATTTT	CATSRVFGQVETEPQHF
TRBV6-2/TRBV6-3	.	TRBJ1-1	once	TGTGCCAGCAGCCTATTGTTTTTGCGCGGCACTGAAGCTTTCTTT	CASSLLFLRGTEAFF
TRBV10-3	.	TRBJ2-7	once	TGTGCCATCAGTGTCCAGGGATACGAGCAGTACTTC	CAISVQGYEQYF
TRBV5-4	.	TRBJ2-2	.	TGTGCCAGCAGCACCACTAGGGGGGACAGCCTGAGTACCGGGGAGCTGTTTTTT	CASSTTRGDSLSTGELFF
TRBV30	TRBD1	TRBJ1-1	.	TGTGCCTGGAGGGCGACAGGGCTGAACACTGAAGCTTTCTTT	CAWRATGLNTEAFF
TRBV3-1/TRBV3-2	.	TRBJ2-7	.	TGTGCCAGCAGCCCCGGGGAGCTAGTGCCCTACGAGCAGTACTTC	CASSPGELVPYEQYF
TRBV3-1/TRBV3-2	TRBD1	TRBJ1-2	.	TGTGCCAGCAGCCAAGACCCAAGACAGGGGCCGCAGAGATCCTATGGCTACACCTTC	CASSQDPRQGPQRSYGYTF
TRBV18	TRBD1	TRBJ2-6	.	TGTGCCAGCTCACCGTCGACGAGGGACAGGGGGCAAACTGGGGCCAACGTCCTGACTTTC	CASSPSTRDRGQTGANVLTF
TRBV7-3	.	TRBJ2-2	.	TGTGCCAGCAGCTTAACGGGGGGTCCCGGGGAGCTGTTTTTT	CASSLTGGPGELFF
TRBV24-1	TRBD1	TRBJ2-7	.	TGTGCCACCTCCCGGACAGGGTCCTACGAGCAGTACTTC	CATSRTGSYEQYF
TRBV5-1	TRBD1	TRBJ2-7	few	TGCGCCAGCAGCTTGCAGGGACAGGTTGTCAAGCAAGAGCAGTACTTC	CASSLQGQVVKQEQYF
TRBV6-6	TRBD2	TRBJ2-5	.	TGTGCCAGCAGTACAGGACTAGCGCGGGAGACCCAGTACTTC	CASSTGLARETQYF
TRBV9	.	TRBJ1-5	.	TGTGCCAGCAGCGTATCCACAGAGAGCAATCAGCCCCAGCATTTT	CASSVSTESNQPQHF
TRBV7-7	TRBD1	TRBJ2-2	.	TGTGCTAGCAGCGACGGGACAGGGGGCAACACCGGGGAGCTGTTTTTT	CASSDGTGGNTGELFF
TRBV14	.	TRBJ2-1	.	TGTGCCAGCAGCCAAGACTGGTCGGGGAATGAGCAGTTCTTC	CASSQDWSGNEQFF
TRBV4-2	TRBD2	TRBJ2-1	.	TGTGCCAGCAGCCAAGACTATGCGGGGTTGTTGCTAGCGGGAGGTATGGGTGAGCAGTTCTTC	CASSQDYAGLLLAGGMGEQFF
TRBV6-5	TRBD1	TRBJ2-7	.	TGTGCCAGCAGTTCCCCACGGGACAGGGTCGGCGAGCAGTACTTC	CASSSPRDRVGEQYF
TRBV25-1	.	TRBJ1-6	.	TGTGCCACGAGGGAGTTCGCTTATTCACCCCTCCACTTT	CATREFAYSPLHF
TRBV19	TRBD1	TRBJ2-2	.	TGTGCCAGTAGTATAGTTGGGCAGGGGGCAAGCACCGGGGAGCTGTTTTTT	CASSIVGQGASTGELFF